A single sample gave rise to the 13 T cell receptor beta chains below, sequenced in a study of beta chain features in type 1 diabetes. The entirety of the isolated RNA underwent reverse transcription, so expressed TCRB transcripts were sequenced. Assay: immunoSEQ multiplex PCR; the TCRdb copy retains only in-frame clones and omits some. Found here are around 710,000 clones, 9.5% to 15% of them singletons; the top ten hold around 0.12%. The antigens for these receptors are not known. Broader study findings: Type 1 diabetes patients showed a moderate but significant shortening of TCRB CDR3s in all four CD4+ subsets.

The specimen was naive CD4+ T cells from blood. The origin of the receptors is a man younger than 40 with type 1 diabetes.

The CDR3 here is CASSLGREGTGSHKQYF. For the CDR3, the DNA is TGTGCCAGCAGCTTAGGCCGGGAAGGGACAGGGTCCCACAAGCAGTACTTC. The chain carries TRBV13 and TRBJ2-7; TRBD1 aligns across 9 bases. The CDR3 loop spans 17 amino acids. Germline lookup yields CDR1 PRHDT and CDR2 FYEKMQ (reference sequence). Trimming removed 0 bases from V and 8 bases from J; junction bases left unmatched: 14.

Turning to this clone: The junction departs from the called germline gene at one end, perhaps through a read error. The chain employs TRBV29-1 and TRBJ2-7, with no clear D. Per the germline V gene, CDR1 is SQVTM and CDR2 is ANQGSEA. The CDR3 is 11 residues long. This CDR3 is CSIDMGYEQYF. The CDR3 region has the DNA TGCAGCATTGACATGGGATACGAGCAGTACTTC.

V and J are TRBV18 and TRBJ2-5; the D gene is possibly TRBD1 (5 bases). Germline assignment: CDR1 KGHSH and CDR2 LQKENI. V lost 4 bases to trimming and J lost 2 bases, with 8 bases between them. CDR3 length equals 13 residues. The DNA for the CDR3 is TGTGCCAGCTCACGGACAAGACAAGAGACCCAGTACTTC. This sequence encodes CASSRTRQETQYF.

This clone has a handful of counts. The chain couples TRBV9 to TRBJ2-2, with 8 bases identical to TRBD2. Trimming removed 4 bases from V and 5 bases from J; junction bases left unmatched: 7. CDR3 size: 15 residues. Germline assignment: CDR1 SGDLS and CDR2 YYNGEE. CDR3 sequence reads: CASSPRGELTGELFF. Here the CDR3 DNA reads TGTGCCAGCAGCCCGCGGGGGGAATTGACCGGGGAGCTGTTTTTT.

This rearrangement joins TRBV7-9 to TRBJ1-6; 8 bases are a match to TRBD1. Germline CDR1 reads SEHNR; CDR2 reads FQNEAQ (reference sequence). This CDR3 region has 14 residues. Losses at the gene ends were 6 bases for V and 9 bases for J; bases not matched to a gene: 7. The CDR3 nucleotides are TGTGCCAGCAGTTGGCAGGGGGCTCGTTCACCCCTCCACTTT. Translating it yields CASSWQGARSPLHF.

This clone was recorded a few times. The V gene is TRBV11-2, the J gene TRBJ1-5; D is ambiguous. Trimming removed 0 bases from V and 7 bases from J, with 7 bases in between. Germline V gene data show CDR1 as SGHAT and CDR2 as FQNNGV. CDR3 size: 13 residues. The CDR3 spells CASSLDPEQPQHF. The CDR3 bases are TGTGCCAGCAGCTTAGATCCAGAACAGCCCCAGCATTTT.

This chain joins TRBV2 and TRBJ2-7; no firm D call. CDR1 and CDR2 from the germline V gene are SNHLY and FYNNEI. This CDR3 region has 13 residues. Trimming removed 2 bases from V and 0 bases from J, with 5 bases in between. The CDR3 protein is CASSELTSYEQYF. Here the CDR3 DNA reads TGTGCCAGCAGTGAACTGACCTCCTACGAGCAGTACTTC.

V and J are TRBV6-5 and TRBJ2-7; D may be TRBD1 (5 bases). Germline loops: CDR1 MNHEY, CDR2 SVGAGI. The CDR3 length is 14 residues. The V and J ends lost 6 bases and 6 bases respectively, with 18 bases between them. Here the CDR3 DNA reads TGTGCCAGCAGCTTACGGGCCCAGGGTGGCGAGCAGTACTTC. The encoded protein is CASSLRAQGGEQYF.

V usage is TRBV7-2 and J usage is TRBJ1-4; 10 bases line up with TRBD1. The germline V gene encodes CDR1 SGHTA and CDR2 FQGNSA. CDR3 length: 15 residues. V was pared by 3 bases and J by 5 bases, with 3 bases of the junction left unmatched. CDR3 residues: CASSFWTGGNEKLFF. The CDR3 DNA follows: TGTGCCAGCAGCTTCTGGACAGGGGGGAATGAAAAACTGTTTTTT.

The gene calls are TRBV25-1 and TRBJ2-2; no clear D. Trimming took off 1 base at V and 3 bases at J, with 6 bases between the two ends. Germline V lookup: CDR1 MGHDK, CDR2 SYGVNS. The CDR3 is 14 amino acids. The CDR3 region has the DNA TGTGCCAGCAGTGAATCACGTTACACCGGGGAGCTGTTTTTT. Protein: CASSESRYTGELFF.

The chain couples TRBV7-9 to TRBJ2-3; D unclear. Germline CDR1 reads SEHNR; CDR2 reads FQNEAQ (reference sequence). V lost 3 bases and J lost 4, with 2 bases in between. The CDR3 length is 11 residues. Here the CDR3 DNA reads TGTGCCAGCAGCTTTCCAGATACGCAGTATTTT. Its protein is CASSFPDTQYF.

The chain links TRBV5-6 to TRBJ2-1; 10 positions agree with TRBD1. The germline gives CDR1 SGHDT, CDR2 YYEEEE. J was trimmed by 8 bases and V by 5 bases; bases with no gene match: 4. This CDR3 has 13 amino acids. CDR3 coding DNA: TGTGCCAGCAGATTCGGGACAGGGGATGAGCAGTTCTTC. It specifies CASRFGTGDEQFF.

The table lists this clone with a few counts. The chain carries TRBV9 and TRBJ2-5; D gene unclear. Germline V gene data show CDR1 as SGDLS and CDR2 as YYNGEE. The CDR3 sequence is 15 residues long. V was cut by 4 bases and J by 5 bases, with 18 bases left in between. The CDR3 loop is CASSPTLAGVETQYF. For the CDR3, the DNA is TGTGCCAGCAGCCCTACCTTAGCTGGAGTGGAGACCCAGTACTTC. Full variable domain (rest looked up from reference TRBV9 and TRBJ2-5): DSGVTQTPKHLITATGQRVTLRCSPRSGDLSVYWYQQSLDQGLQFLIQYYNGEERAKGNILERFSAQQFPDLHSELNLSSLELGDSALYFCASSPTLAGVETQYFGPGTRLLVL.